The 20 T cell receptor beta chains below were found in one sample sequenced in a study of T cells in narcolepsy. TCRdb's table, derived via immunoSEQ multiplex PCR, lists solely in-frame clones and lacks some. The table includes around 28,000 clones, about 77% detected once. The source material was CD45RA- memory CD4+ T cells from PBMCs. The source is a human donor with narcolepsy.

This clone came up a few times. The chain recombines TRBV2 with TRBJ2-1, with 7 bases matching TRBD2. V lost 4 bases and J lost 0; bases outside the gene matches: 0. The CDR3 spans 14 residues. Germline values: CDR1 SNHLY, CDR2 FYNNEI. CDR3 coding DNA: TGTGCCAGCAGTGGCGGGGGCTCCTACAATGAGCAGTTCTTC. It specifies CASSGGGSYNEQFF.

J is TRBJ1-3 and V is TRBV9; no firm D call. The V end lost 3 bases, the J end lost 0 bases, and 7 bases lay between the germline ends. Germline-derived CDR1 and CDR2 are SGDLS and YYNGEE. The CDR3 runs 14 residues. In DNA, the CDR3 is TGTGCCAGCAGCGCAGCTAACTCTGGAAACACCATATATTTT. The encoded protein is CASSAANSGNTIYF.

This chain joins TRBV6-1 and TRBJ1-4, with a weak D call TRBD1 (6 bases). The germline gives CDR1 MNHNS, CDR2 SASEGT. Trimming shortened V by 8 bases and J by 7 bases, and 14 bases separated the two germline ends. The CDR3 sequence is 13 residues long. Written as DNA, the CDR3 is TGTGCCAGCTGGACAGCGGAGCGTGAAAAACTGTTTTTT. Translated, it gives CASWTAEREKLFF.

This clone was seen a handful of times. The genes are TRBV7-2 and TRBJ2-3, with no clear D. Germline values: CDR1 SGHTA, CDR2 FQGNSA. The CDR3 is 15 amino acids. V shed 1 base and J shed 6 bases, with 14 bases lying between them. The CDR3 sequence is CASSLVRAPSDTQYF. The CDR3 DNA sequence: TGTGCCAGCAGCTTAGTCCGGGCCCCATCGGATACGCAGTATTTT.

In its sample, this clone was seen once. V is TRBV7-8 and J is TRBJ2-1; 7 bases are shared with TRBD1. The CDR3 covers 18 residues. The ends lost 7 bases at V and 0 bases at J; junction bases unmatched: 15. Germline CDR1 and CDR2: SGHVS and FQNEAQ. DNA for the CDR3: TGTGCCAGCAACAACCTCGGGACAGCAACTAGCTCCTACAATGAGCAGTTCTTC. It encodes CASNNLGTATSSYNEQFF.

The V gene is TRBV27, the J gene TRBJ2-2, with 13 positions matching TRBD2. CDR1 is MNHEY, CDR2 SMNVEV, per germline (reference sequence). V dropped 5 bases and J dropped 7; count of bases not matched to a gene: 10. CDR3 size: 17 residues. The CDR3 sequence is CASSLVGLAGKGGELFF. CDR3 sequence (DNA): TGTGCCAGCAGTCTCGTGGGACTAGCGGGAAAGGGCGGGGAGCTGTTTTTT.

This chain uses TRBV28 with TRBJ2-1; weak D call: TRBD1 (6 bases). The germline gives CDR1 MDHEN, CDR2 SYDVKM. V lost 6 bases to trimming and J lost 9 bases, with 15 bases between them. The CDR3 totals 13 residues. The CDR3 sequence: CASRPTGRLEQFF. CDR3 DNA: TGTGCCAGCAGGCCGACAGGTAGGCTTGAGCAGTTCTTC.

This clone was detected only once. The chain is built from TRBV6-5 and TRBJ1-1; 7 bases match TRBD1. Germline CDR1 and CDR2: MNHEY and SVGAGI. The length of the CDR3 is 16 residues. Trimming at V came to 4 bases and at J to 7 bases, leaving 15 bases not matched to a gene. The CDR3 nucleotides read TGTGCCAGCAGTTCTATCTCCGCGACAGGGAAGGATGAAGCTTTCTTT. Protein product: CASSSISATGKDEAFF.

The V call is TRBV28, the J call TRBJ1-1; D is uncertain. There are 12 residues in the CDR3. V was pared by 8 bases and J by 3 bases, with 10 bases between. CDR1 is MDHEN and CDR2 is SYDVKM in the germline V gene. CDR3 residues: CASRPLDTEAFF. Written as DNA, the CDR3 is TGTGCCAGCCGCCCTCTGGACACTGAAGCTTTCTTT.

V gene TRBV7-2 combines with J gene TRBJ1-1; D uncertain. The CDR3 covers 14 residues. V was cut by 2 bases and J by 5 bases, with 12 bases left in between. CDR1 and CDR2 (germline): SGHTA, FQGNSA. CDR3 sequence reads: CASSLKGFLTEAFF. The CDR3 DNA sequence: TGTGCCAGCAGCTTAAAAGGCTTTTTGACTGAAGCTTTCTTT.

In this sample, this clone turned up once. V usage is TRBV19 and J usage is TRBJ2-7; TRBD1 aligns across 8 bases. CDR3 length equals 15 residues. With 4 bases clipped from V and 5 bases from J, the junction kept 10 bases outside the gene matches. Germline loops: CDR1 LNHDA, CDR2 SQIVND (reference sequence). This CDR3 reads CASSSGQGGIHEQYF. For the CDR3, the DNA is TGTGCCAGTAGTAGCGGACAGGGAGGTATCCACGAGCAGTACTTC.

The J gene is TRBJ2-3, the V gene TRBV29-1; D call uncertain. There are 12 residues in the CDR3. V was shortened by 5 bases and J by 1 base, with 7 bases between the two germline ends. The V gene's germline CDR1 is SQVTM and CDR2 ANQGSEA. The CDR3 is CSVRTGTDTQYF. For the CDR3, the DNA is TGCAGCGTTCGAACAGGCACAGATACGCAGTATTTT.

The rearrangement joins TRBV5-1 to TRBJ1-1; 9 bases are a match to TRBD1. Germline trimming cut 4 bases from V and 4 bases from J; bases unmatched to any gene: 11. This CDR3 contains 16 residues. Germline V gene sequence: CDR1 SGHRS, CDR2 YFSETQ. CDR3 DNA sequence: TGCGCCAGCAGCCCCCTGGGGACAGGGAGGGGCACTGAAGCTTTCTTT. This codes for CASSPLGTGRGTEAFF. Drawing the rest from reference TRBV5-1 and TRBJ1-1, the complete variable domain is KAGVTQTPRYLIKTRGQQVTLSCSPISGHRSVSWYQQTPGQGLQFLFEYFSETQRNKGNFPGRFSGRQFSNSRSEMNVSTLELGDSALYLCASSPLGTGRGTEAFFGQGTRLTVV.

This clone was observed once. The chain combines TRBV15 with TRBJ1-5, with a possible D match to TRBD1 (6 bases). Germline-derived CDR1 and CDR2 are LNHNV and YYDKDF (reference sequence). This CDR3 contains 15 residues. V lost 4 bases and J 1 base, leaving 11 bases between the germline ends. CDR3 residues: CATSTQGISNQPQHF. The DNA of the CDR3 is TGTGCCACCAGCACCCAGGGGATCAGCAATCAGCCCCAGCATTTT.

This chain uses TRBV4-3 with TRBJ1-2; possibly TRBD1 for D (6 bases). The CDR3 is made up of 14 amino acids. V lost 3 bases and J lost 7, with 15 bases in between. CDR1 and CDR2 (germline): LGHNA, YSLEER. The CDR3: CASSQRRGGTGYTF. The CDR3 nucleotides read TGCGCCAGCAGCCAGAGGCGGGGGGGCACTGGCTACACCTTC.

The rearrangement links TRBV12-5 to TRBJ2-5, with 7 bases that match TRBD2. The CDR3 extends over 14 amino acids. Germline V gives CDR1 LGHNT, CDR2 FRNRAP. Trimming took 7 bases from V and 0 from J; bases not matched to a gene: 5. CDR3 DNA sequence: TGTGCTAGTGCCTCTAGCGGAAACCAAGAGACCCAGTACTTC. This translates into CASASSGNQETQYF.

With respect to this clone: Its ends do not fully match the called genes, so a read error is possible. This chain links TRBV4-2 with TRBJ2-7; TRBD2 matches 7 bases. Germline CDR1 is LGHNA and CDR2 is YNFKEQ. The CDR3 length is 15 residues. The CDR3 DNA is TGTGCCAGCAGCCAAGGGACGGGAGGTTCCTCCGAGCAGTACTTC. Protein: CASSQGTGGSSEQYF.

The chain has TRBV7-6 and TRBJ2-1; D may be TRBD1 (6 bases). Germline V gene lookup returns CDR1 SGHVS and CDR2 FNYEAQ. The V end was cut by 5 bases, the J end by 6 bases, with 17 bases between. The CDR3 runs to 15 residues. The DNA of the CDR3 is TGTGCCAGCAGCCCTGGGGTAGTAGGGGGCAATGAGCAGTTCTTC. It specifies CASSPGVVGGNEQFF.

This chain's CDR3 is CASGLGAGDGETQYF. The CDR3 DNA sequence: TGTGCTAGTGGTTTGGGGGCAGGGGATGGAGAGACCCAGTACTTC. V and J are TRBV12-5 and TRBJ2-5; D is perhaps TRBD1 (6 bases). CDR3 length: 15 amino acids. CDR1 LGHNT and CDR2 FRNRAP come from the germline V gene. The V end lost 1 base, the J end lost 4 bases, and 13 bases lay between the germline ends.

This chain connects TRBV11-2 to TRBJ2-2; D not certain. The CDR3 sequence is 14 residues long. Germline lookup yields CDR1 SGHAT and CDR2 FQNNGV. V was pared by 0 bases and J by 3 bases, with 5 bases between. Here the CDR3 reads CASSLDSYTGELFF. CDR3 sequence (DNA): TGTGCCAGCAGCTTAGATAGCTACACCGGGGAGCTGTTTTTT.